These T cell receptor beta chains were read from a single sample in a study of T cell changes during pregnancy in multiple sclerosis. The data were produced by immunoSEQ multiplex PCR, yet TCRdb's version contains in-frame clones alone and is incomplete. Of 45,000 to 50,000 clones listed, 90% to 95% were seen once; the top ten hold about 4.5%. The starting material was CD8+ T cells from peripheral blood mononuclear cells, obtained in the first trimester of pregnancy. Receptors were obtained from a female donor with multiple sclerosis, enrolled in a pregnancy study. Each CDR3 is given with its conserved first and last residue. D genes are given only for firm matches. Clone sizes are given selectively: once, few, many, or a class where the clone is expanded.

j_call: TRBJ1-1; clone_size: once; d_call: .; v_call: TRBV5-8; cdr3_aa: CASFLPEAFF; cdr3_nt: TGTGCCAGCTTCCTCCCTGAAGCTTTCTTT
j_call: TRBJ1-2; clone_size: .; d_call: TRBD1; v_call: TRBV19; cdr3_aa: CASTPPDRVVGYTF; cdr3_nt: TGTGCCAGTACCCCCCCTGACAGGGTGGTTGGCTACACCTTC
j_call: TRBJ1-1; clone_size: .; d_call: .; v_call: TRBV19; cdr3_aa: CASRYRDTEAFF; cdr3_nt: TGTGCCAGCCGCTACAGGGACACTGAAGCTTTCTTT
j_call: TRBJ1-3; clone_size: .; d_call: .; v_call: TRBV2; cdr3_aa: CASSEEGNTGNTIYF; cdr3_nt: TGTGCCAGCAGTGAGGAGGGGAACACTGGAAACACCATATATTTT
j_call: TRBJ2-7; clone_size: .; d_call: TRBD1; v_call: TRBV6-5; cdr3_aa: CASSPGTGEYEQYF; cdr3_nt: TGTGCCAGCAGTCCCGGGACAGGGGAGTACGAGCAGTACTTC
j_call: TRBJ1-5; clone_size: .; d_call: .; v_call: TRBV7-6; cdr3_aa: CASSPDISNQPQHF; cdr3_nt: TGTGCCAGCAGCCCGGACATTAGCAATCAGCCCCAGCATTTT
j_call: TRBJ2-7; clone_size: medium-sized; d_call: .; v_call: TRBV6-5; cdr3_aa: CASGPDSLSYEQYF; cdr3_nt: TGTGCCAGCGGACCGGACAGTTTAAGCTACGAGCAGTACTTC
j_call: TRBJ1-5; clone_size: .; d_call: .; v_call: TRBV2; cdr3_aa: CASSSNRALRHF; cdr3_nt: TGTGCCAGCAGTTCGAACAGGGCCCTTAGGCATTTT
j_call: TRBJ2-7; clone_size: .; d_call: .; v_call: TRBV30; cdr3_aa: CAWRQDTFYEQYF; cdr3_nt: TGTGCCTGGCGACAGGACACCTTCTACGAGCAGTACTTC
j_call: TRBJ2-3; clone_size: .; d_call: TRBD1; v_call: TRBV2; cdr3_aa: CASSKGDRGYTDTQYF; cdr3_nt: TGTGCCAGCAGTAAGGGGGACAGGGGATACACAGATACGCAGTATTTT
j_call: TRBJ1-4; clone_size: few; d_call: .; v_call: TRBV4-1; cdr3_aa: CASSPAGANEKLFF; cdr3_nt: TGCGCCAGCTCTCCGGCGGGGGCTAATGAAAAACTGTTTTTT
j_call: TRBJ2-7; clone_size: .; d_call: .; v_call: TRBV2; cdr3_aa: CASSPTGYEQYF; cdr3_nt: TGTGCCAGCAGTCCTACAGGCTACGAGCAGTACTTC
j_call: TRBJ2-1; clone_size: .; d_call: .; v_call: TRBV6-6; cdr3_aa: CASSYLQGSYNEQFF; cdr3_nt: TGTGCCAGCAGTTATCTCCAGGGCTCCTACAATGAGCAGTTCTTC
j_call: TRBJ1-1; clone_size: once; d_call: .; v_call: TRBV14; cdr3_aa: CASSLRRDRLGAFF; cdr3_nt: TGTGCCAGCAGCTTAAGGAGGGACCGCCTGGGGGCTTTCTTT
j_call: TRBJ2-7; clone_size: .; d_call: .; v_call: TRBV4-1; cdr3_aa: CASSPSRGYSYEQYF; cdr3_nt: TGCGCCAGCAGCCCATCCAGGGGCTACTCCTACGAGCAGTACTTC
j_call: TRBJ2-1; clone_size: .; d_call: .; v_call: TRBV7-8; cdr3_aa: CASSPRRVGHNEQFF; cdr3_nt: TGTGCCAGCAGCCCCAGGCGGGTAGGGCACAATGAGCAGTTCTTC
j_call: TRBJ1-4; clone_size: .; d_call: .; v_call: TRBV5-1; cdr3_aa: CASSNGRGLWTNEKLFF; cdr3_nt: TGCGCCAGCAGCAACGGGAGAGGGTTGTGGACTAATGAAAAACTGTTTTTT
j_call: TRBJ2-1; clone_size: .; d_call: TRBD2; v_call: TRBV7-8; cdr3_aa: CASSWGTSGIYNEQFF; cdr3_nt: TGTGCCAGCAGCTGGGGGACTAGCGGGATCTACAATGAGCAGTTCTTC
j_call: TRBJ2-7; clone_size: .; d_call: TRBD1; v_call: TRBV2; cdr3_aa: CASSGGQAYEQYF; cdr3_nt: TGTGCCAGCAGTGGGGGACAGGCCTACGAGCAGTACTTC
j_call: TRBJ2-1; clone_size: once; d_call: .; v_call: TRBV7-9; cdr3_aa: CASSSSNPEQFF; cdr3_nt: TGTGCCAGCAGTAGTTCAAACCCTGAGCAGTTCTTC
j_call: TRBJ1-2; clone_size: .; d_call: TRBD1; v_call: TRBV2; cdr3_aa: CASSDGTGGVYGYTF; cdr3_nt: TGTGCCAGCAGTGACGGGACAGGGGGCGTCTATGGCTACACCTTC
j_call: TRBJ2-7; clone_size: .; d_call: .; v_call: TRBV7-6; cdr3_aa: CASSLEWRQTPYEQYF; cdr3_nt: TGTGCCAGCAGCTTAGAATGGCGACAGACTCCCTACGAGCAGTACTTC
j_call: TRBJ2-5; clone_size: .; d_call: TRBD2; v_call: TRBV27; cdr3_aa: CASSPILAGGPEETQYF; cdr3_nt: TGTGCCAGCAGTCCCATCCTAGCGGGAGGGCCGGAAGAGACCCAGTACTTC
j_call: TRBJ1-2; clone_size: .; d_call: .; v_call: TRBV7-3; cdr3_aa: CASSCLQGNYGYTF; cdr3_nt: TGTGCCAGCAGCTGTTTACAGGGTAACTATGGCTACACCTTC
j_call: TRBJ1-2; clone_size: .; d_call: TRBD1; v_call: TRBV9; cdr3_aa: CASSGGDRIYGYTF; cdr3_nt: TGTGCCAGCAGCGGAGGGGACAGGATCTATGGCTACACCTTC
j_call: TRBJ1-1; clone_size: .; d_call: .; v_call: TRBV7-9; cdr3_aa: CASSPPGDTEAFF; cdr3_nt: TGTGCCAGCAGTCCCCCGGGTGACACTGAAGCTTTCTTT
j_call: TRBJ1-2; clone_size: .; d_call: .; v_call: TRBV4-3; cdr3_aa: CASSQERAINYGYTF; cdr3_nt: TGCGCCAGCAGCCAAGAGCGGGCGATTAATTATGGCTACACCTTC
j_call: TRBJ1-5; clone_size: .; d_call: TRBD1; v_call: TRBV19; cdr3_aa: CASSSPGQGFNQPQHF; cdr3_nt: TGTGCCAGTAGCTCTCCGGGACAGGGCTTCAATCAGCCCCAGCATTTT
j_call: TRBJ2-1; clone_size: .; d_call: TRBD2; v_call: TRBV11-3; cdr3_aa: CASSPQAGFPYNEQFF; cdr3_nt: TGTGCCAGCAGCCCCCAAGCGGGGTTCCCTTACAATGAGCAGTTCTTC
j_call: TRBJ1-2; clone_size: .; d_call: .; v_call: TRBV7-9; cdr3_aa: CASSSGGFNYGYTF; cdr3_nt: TGTGCCAGCAGCTCGGGAGGCTTCAACTATGGCTACACCTTC
j_call: TRBJ1-3; clone_size: once; d_call: .; v_call: TRBV7-8; cdr3_aa: CASSLAARGSSGNTIYF; cdr3_nt: TGTGCCAGCAGCTTAGCTGCGAGGGGGTCCTCTGGAAACACCATATATTTT
j_call: TRBJ2-3; clone_size: .; d_call: TRBD2; v_call: TRBV4-3; cdr3_aa: CASSQDSGGGTDTQYF; cdr3_nt: TGCGCCAGCAGCCAAGATAGCGGGGGTGGCACAGATACGCAGTATTTT
j_call: TRBJ1-1; clone_size: .; d_call: .; v_call: TRBV9; cdr3_aa: CASSIHDRTPEAFF; cdr3_nt: TGTGCCAGCAGCATCCACGACAGGACCCCTGAAGCTTTCTTT
j_call: TRBJ2-5; clone_size: .; d_call: TRBD1; v_call: TRBV5-4; cdr3_aa: CASSRTGGRETQYF; cdr3_nt: TGTGCCAGCAGCCGTACAGGGGGCCGGGAGACCCAGTACTTC
j_call: TRBJ1-6; clone_size: .; d_call: .; v_call: TRBV7-9; cdr3_aa: CASSHPQGSSYNSPLHF; cdr3_nt: TGTGCCAGCAGCCACCCACAGGGCAGCTCCTATAATTCACCCCTCCACTTT
j_call: TRBJ1-1; clone_size: .; d_call: .; v_call: TRBV19; cdr3_aa: CASTFRGAEAFF; cdr3_nt: TGTGCCAGTACGTTCAGGGGTGCAGAAGCTTTCTTT
j_call: TRBJ2-3; clone_size: .; d_call: .; v_call: TRBV7-9; cdr3_aa: CASSAQGGRDTQYF; cdr3_nt: TGTGCCAGCAGCGCGCAGGGTGGGCGAGATACGCAGTATTTT
j_call: TRBJ1-1; clone_size: .; d_call: TRBD1; v_call: TRBV9; cdr3_aa: CASSPTGATEAFF; cdr3_nt: TGTGCCAGCAGCCCGACAGGGGCCACTGAAGCTTTCTTT
j_call: TRBJ1-4; clone_size: .; d_call: .; v_call: TRBV5-4; cdr3_aa: CASSATGEKLFF; cdr3_nt: TGTGCCAGCAGCGCGACGGGGGAAAAACTGTTTTTT
j_call: TRBJ1-1; clone_size: .; d_call: .; v_call: TRBV4-1; cdr3_aa: CASSQGVGADTEAFF; cdr3_nt: TGCGCCAGCAGCCAAGGTGTGGGGGCGGACACTGAAGCTTTCTTT
j_call: TRBJ2-1; clone_size: .; d_call: .; v_call: TRBV14; cdr3_aa: CASSPRGIRLNEQFF; cdr3_nt: TGTGCCAGCAGCCCTCGGGGGATCAGGCTAAATGAGCAGTTCTTC
j_call: TRBJ2-5; clone_size: .; d_call: .; v_call: TRBV10-1; cdr3_aa: CARRACRSQETQYF; cdr3_nt: TGCGCCAGGAGGGCTTGTAGGAGCCAAGAGACCCAGTACTTC
j_call: TRBJ2-2; clone_size: .; d_call: TRBD2; v_call: TRBV7-2; cdr3_aa: CASSLGSGGASRELFF; cdr3_nt: TGTGCCAGCAGCCTAGGAAGCGGGGGGGCGTCTCGGGAGCTGTTTTTT
j_call: TRBJ1-5; clone_size: .; d_call: TRBD1; v_call: TRBV19; cdr3_aa: CASSWDSLSSNQPQHF; cdr3_nt: TGTGCCAGTAGCTGGGACAGCCTATCCAGCAATCAGCCCCAGCATTTT
j_call: TRBJ2-7; clone_size: .; d_call: .; v_call: TRBV6-6; cdr3_aa: CASSLQGSYEQYF; cdr3_nt: TGTGCCAGCAGTTTACAGGGATCCTACGAGCAGTACTTC
j_call: TRBJ2-1; clone_size: once; d_call: TRBD2; v_call: TRBV7-9; cdr3_aa: CASGEAGGYNEQFF; cdr3_nt: TGTGCCAGCGGAGAAGCGGGGGGGTACAATGAGCAGTTCTTC
j_call: TRBJ1-1; clone_size: .; d_call: .; v_call: TRBV28; cdr3_aa: CASSDPTRMNTEAFF; cdr3_nt: TGTGCCAGCAGCGACCCGACACGCATGAACACTGAAGCTTTCTTT
j_call: TRBJ2-7; clone_size: .; d_call: TRBD2; v_call: TRBV5-4; cdr3_aa: CASSLSLAGLAGKGFYEQYF; cdr3_nt: TGTGCCAGCAGCTTATCTTTGGCGGGACTAGCGGGGAAGGGTTTTTACGAGCAGTACTTC
j_call: TRBJ1-2; clone_size: .; d_call: .; v_call: TRBV7-9; cdr3_aa: CAIRQDNYGYTF; cdr3_nt: TGTGCCATCCGACAGGATAACTATGGCTACACCTTC
j_call: TRBJ2-1; clone_size: .; d_call: TRBD2; v_call: TRBV7-9; cdr3_aa: CASSLLAGGTGDEQFF; cdr3_nt: TGTGCCAGCAGCTTATTAGCGGGAGGCACGGGGGATGAGCAGTTCTTC
j_call: TRBJ2-1; clone_size: .; d_call: TRBD2; v_call: TRBV15; cdr3_aa: CATSDQREGNEQFF; cdr3_nt: TGTGCCACCAGCGACCAGCGGGAGGGTAATGAGCAGTTCTTC
j_call: TRBJ1-2; clone_size: .; d_call: TRBD1; v_call: TRBV9; cdr3_aa: CASSVGGGAYGYTF; cdr3_nt: TGTGCCAGCAGCGTAGGAGGGGGCGCGTATGGCTACACCTTC
j_call: TRBJ2-7; clone_size: .; d_call: TRBD1; v_call: TRBV9; cdr3_aa: CASSGTGVGYEQYF; cdr3_nt: TGTGCCAGCAGCGGGACAGGGGTCGGCTACGAGCAGTACTTC